Below are 15 T cell receptor beta chains sequenced from a single sample in a study of shared clonotypes between healthy human individuals. Sequenced by immunoSEQ multiplex PCR; TCRdb stores in-frame clones only, minus some. The table has over 850,000 clones, around three quarters seen once. The source material was memory CD4+ T cells from PBMCs. Subset here: CD45RA-negative fraction. The source of these receptors is a man between 18 and 29 years old in good health. Some clones in this sample may be carry-over from other donors' samples.

The V call is TRBV5-1, the J call TRBJ1-1; D possibly corresponds to TRBD1 (6 bases). This CDR3 region has 15 residues. Trimming cost V 4 bases and J 5 bases, with 18 bases left between them. Looked up from germline, CDR1 is SGHRS and CDR2 is YFSETQ. The CDR3 DNA reads as TGCGCCAGCAGCCCCCAAGGGGGGTTTGGGACTGAAGCTTTCTTT. Its translation is CASSPQGGFGTEAFF.

This chain connects TRBV19 to TRBJ1-5; D ambiguous. Germline CDR1 is LNHDA and CDR2 is SQIVND (reference sequence). Between the trimmed V and J ends, which lost 7 bases and 5 bases, there was a span of 21 bases. The CDR3 runs to 16 residues. This CDR3 reads CASKRHYLVGDQPQHF. The CDR3, as DNA: TGTGCCAGTAAAAGGCATTATCTTGTCGGGGATCAGCCCCAGCATTTT.

V is TRBV2 and J is TRBJ2-1; possible D gene TRBD2, 5 bases. V dropped 4 bases and J dropped 8 bases, with 9 bases sitting between them. Germline V gene lookup returns CDR1 SNHLY and CDR2 FYNNEI. CDR3 length: 12 amino acids. CDR3 in amino acids: CASSAGSDEQFF. CDR3 bases: TGTGCCAGCAGTGCGGGGTCCGATGAGCAGTTCTTC. The full variable domain, in which reference TRBV2 and TRBJ2-1 provide the parts outside the CDR3, is EPEVTQTPSHQVTQMGQEVILRCVPISNHLYFYWYRQILGQKVEFLVSFYNNEISEKSEIFDDQFSVERPDGSNFTLKIRSTKLEDSAMYFCASSAGSDEQFFGPGTRLTVL.

This clone came up once. V gene TRBV4-3 combines with J gene TRBJ1-2; 9 positions match TRBD1. J was trimmed by 3 bases and V by 1 base; bases with no gene match: 3. The CDR3 covers 15 residues. Germline CDR1 LGHNA, CDR2 YSLEER. The CDR3 coding sequence is TGCGCCAGCAGCCAAGGTCGGACAGGGGACTATGGCTACACCTTC. Its translation: CASSQGRTGDYGYTF.

CDR3 region: CASSPGGYNEQFF. The CDR3 coding sequence is TGCGCCAGCAGCCCAGGGGGATACAATGAGCAGTTCTTC. This chain joins TRBV4-1 and TRBJ2-1; TRBD1 matches at 7 bases. Germline CDR1 reads MGHRA; CDR2 reads YSYEKL. CDR3 length: 13 residues. Trimming took 4 bases from V and 4 from J; bases not matched to a gene: 1.

The J gene is TRBJ1-1, the V gene TRBV7-2, with D possibly being TRBD1 (5 bases). Germline loops: CDR1 SGHTA, CDR2 FQGNSA. CDR3 length equals 14 residues. Trimming took 5 bases from V and 0 from J, leaving 10 bases between them. CDR3 DNA: TGTGCCAGCAGCGGGACGGCTATGAACACTGAAGCTTTCTTT. Protein sequence: CASSGTAMNTEAFF.

V gene TRBV5-1 combines with J gene TRBJ1-2; tentatively, D is TRBD1 (6 bases). V shed 0 bases and J shed 5 bases, with 14 bases lying between them. This CDR3 has 15 amino acids. CDR1 SGHRS and CDR2 YFSETQ come from the germline V gene. CDR3 nucleotides: TGCGCCAGCAGCTTGGGGCCAGGGGAGGAATATGGCTACACCTTC. Translation gives CASSLGPGEEYGYTF. Based on the CDR3 plus reference TRBV5-1 and TRBJ1-2, the full variable domain is KAGVTQTPRYLIKTRGQQVTLSCSPISGHRSVSWYQQTPGQGLQFLFEYFSETQRNKGNFPGRFSGRQFSNSRSEMNVSTLELGDSALYLCASSLGPGEEYGYTFGSGTRLTVV.

The V and J genes are TRBV7-2 and TRBJ2-7; possibly TRBD2 for D (5 bases). V was trimmed by 2 bases and J by 4 bases, leaving 12 bases between them. Germline assignment: CDR1 SGHTA and CDR2 FQGNSA. The CDR3 is made up of 14 amino acids. In DNA form, the CDR3 reads TGTGCCAGCAGCTTAAATAGCGTTGCATACGAGCAGTACTTC. Protein product: CASSLNSVAYEQYF. The full variable domain, with the rest looked up from reference TRBV7-2 and TRBJ2-7, is GAGVSQSPSNKVTEKGKDVELRCDPISGHTALYWYRQSLGQGLEFLIYFQGNSAPDKSGLPSDRFSAERTGGSVSTLTIQRTQQEDSAVYLCASSLNSVAYEQYFGPGTRLTVT.

The rearrangement uses TRBV11-2 and TRBJ2-1, with 10 bases that match TRBD2. In germline, CDR1 is SGHAT, CDR2 FQNNGV. The CDR3 totals 13 residues. Losses at the gene ends were 5 bases for V and 6 bases for J; bases not matched to a gene: 1. The DNA for the CDR3 is TGTGCCAGCAGCCTAGCGGGAGCCAATGAGCAGTTCTTC. Translating it yields CASSLAGANEQFF.

CDR3 loop: CASSGQFNEQFF. The CDR3 nucleotides read TGTGCCAGCAGTGGACAGTTCAATGAGCAGTTCTTC. The gene calls are TRBV2 and TRBJ2-1; D is possibly TRBD1 (5 bases). The germline V gene has CDR1 SNHLY and CDR2 FYNNEI. The V end lost 4 bases, the J end lost 6 bases, and 7 bases lay between the germline ends. This CDR3 comprises 12 residues.

The V call is TRBV4-2, the J call TRBJ2-5; D not resolved. CDR1 is LGHNA, CDR2 YNFKEQ, per germline. The CDR3 sequence is 15 residues long. V dropped 1 base and J dropped 0 bases, with 9 bases sitting between them. The CDR3 here is CASSQASAYQETQYF. The CDR3 DNA reads as TGTGCCAGCAGCCAAGCTTCCGCGTACCAAGAGACCCAGTACTTC.

The table lists this clone with a count of one. A much more abundant neighbour one base away suggests this may be a read error. The V gene is TRBV28, the J gene TRBJ2-7; tentatively, D is TRBD1 or TRBD2 (5 bases each). The CDR3 extends over 15 amino acids. In germline, CDR1 is MDHEN, CDR2 SYDVKM. CDR3 DNA: TGTGCCAGCCTTTCCCGGGTGGGGGTTAAGGGCGAGCGGTACTTC. It translates to CASLSRVGVKGERYF.

This rearrangement joins TRBV4-1 to TRBJ2-2; 10 bases fit TRBD2. The CDR3 consists of 16 residues. The germline V gene encodes CDR1 MGHRA and CDR2 YSYEKL. V was pared by 3 bases and J by 5 bases, with 6 bases of the junction left unmatched. In DNA form, the CDR3 reads TGCGCCAGCAGCCACTTTAGCGGGGGGAGGACCGGGGAGCTGTTTTTT. This gives the protein CASSHFSGGRTGELFF.

The rearrangement links TRBV7-2 to TRBJ2-7, with D possibly TRBD2 on 5 matching bases. Per the germline V gene, CDR1 is SGHTA and CDR2 is FQGNSA. V was shortened by 1 base and J by 3 bases, with 10 bases between the two germline ends. The CDR3 sequence is 14 residues long. CDR3 nucleotides: TGTGCCAGCAGCTTAGGAGGGAGTAACTACGAGCAGTACTTC. Protein: CASSLGGSNYEQYF.

The J gene is TRBJ1-5, the V gene TRBV2, with 7 bases aligning to TRBD1. CDR3 length: 15 amino acids. Unmatched junction bases numbered 9, after V lost 7 bases and J lost 3 bases. Germline CDR1 reads SNHLY; CDR2 reads FYNNEI. CDR3 region: CASNAGQPLNQPQHF. The CDR3 region has the DNA TGTGCCAGCAACGCGGGACAGCCCCTCAATCAGCCCCAGCATTTT.